What follows are 3 T cell receptor beta chains derived from one specimen sequenced in a study of molecular identifiers for immune sequencing clone quantification. TCRdb reprocessed the PCR reads via MiXCR and lists one record per CDR3 protein. Among about 60,000 distinct CDR3 sequences, about a sixth were seen once, and the ten largest hold roughly 1.5%. Sequenced sample: naive CD8+ T cells from blood, with Jurkat cell RNA spiked in. The subset here: FACS-sorted CD8+CD4-CCR7+CD45RA+ naive T cells. These receptors were obtained from a human donor in good health. Some libraries in this study had Jurkat cell RNA spiked in.

As for this clonotype: It may be a read error: a sequence one base away is much more abundant. It is likely a read error, because the conserved phenylalanine at the end of the CDR3 is missing. The gene calls are TRBV5-6 and TRBJ2-7, with a possible D match to TRBD1 (5 bases). The germline V gene has CDR1 SGHDT and CDR2 YYEEEE. V lost 4 bases, J lost 3 bases, and 11 bases lay in between. The CDR3 runs to 13 residues. This chain's CDR3 is CASSPKGNYEQYL. CDR3 in DNA: TGTGCCAGCAGCCCGAAGGGGAACTACGAGCAGTACCTC.

This clonotype has a count of ten or more. The DNA of the CDR3 is TGTGCCAGCATGGAGGGAGGACAGGGCTATGGCTACACCTTC. Amino acid sequence: CASMEGGQGYGYTF. The chain joins TRBV2 to TRBJ1-2; 8 positions match TRBD1. V trimming: 7 bases; J trimming: 4 bases; junction bases outside the gene matches: 8. Germline CDR1 reads SNHLY; CDR2 reads FYNNEI. The CDR3 is 14 amino acids. Looking up the rest from reference TRBV2 and TRBJ1-2 gives the full variable domain: EPEVTQTPSHQVTQMGQEVILRCVPISNHLYFYWYRQILGQKVEFLVSFYNNEISEKSEIFDDQFSVERPDGSNFTLKIRSTKLEDSAMYFCASMEGGQGYGYTFGSGTRLTVV.

This clonotype was seen ten or more times. The chain is built from TRBV13 and TRBJ2-1; D is unresolved. The CDR3 extends over 11 amino acids. Germline CDR1 and CDR2: PRHDT and FYEKMQ (reference sequence). V was trimmed by 1 base and J by 11 bases, leaving 6 bases between them. The CDR3 loop is CASSLDQKQFF. Here the CDR3 DNA reads TGTGCCAGCAGCTTAGATCAGAAGCAGTTCTTC.